This TCR beta chain is from a study of patients and donors after allogeneic stem cell transplantation. Via MiXCR, TCRdb re-called the RT-PCR reads, giving one row per CDR3 protein. The sample yields about a million distinct CDR3 sequences, around 17% seen once. The V end lost 0 bases, the J end lost 7 bases, and 16 bases lay between the germline ends. CDR1 and CDR2 (germline): SGHRS, YFSETQ. This CDR3 has 15 amino acids. The sample comprised blood, either unsorted or a sorted T cell fraction (not recorded which). The rearrangement links TRBV5-1 to TRBJ1-2; a possible D gene is TRBD1 (6 bases). The clonotype originates from a human donor who was either an allogeneic HSCT recipient or a stem cell or donor lymphocyte infusion donor (not recorded which). It is not recorded whose cells these are; they may come from a transplant donor. The CDR3 nucleotides are TGCGCCAGCAGCTTGGGGGGCAGAGGACAGAGTGGCTACACCTTC. Translated, it gives CASSLGGRGQSGYTF. Filled out from reference TRBV5-1 and TRBJ1-2, the complete variable domain reads KAGVTQTPRYLIKTRGQQVTLSCSPISGHRSVSWYQQTPGQGLQFLFEYFSETQRNKGNFPGRFSGRQFSNSRSEMNVSTLELGDSALYLCASSLGGRGQSGYTFGSGTRLTVV.